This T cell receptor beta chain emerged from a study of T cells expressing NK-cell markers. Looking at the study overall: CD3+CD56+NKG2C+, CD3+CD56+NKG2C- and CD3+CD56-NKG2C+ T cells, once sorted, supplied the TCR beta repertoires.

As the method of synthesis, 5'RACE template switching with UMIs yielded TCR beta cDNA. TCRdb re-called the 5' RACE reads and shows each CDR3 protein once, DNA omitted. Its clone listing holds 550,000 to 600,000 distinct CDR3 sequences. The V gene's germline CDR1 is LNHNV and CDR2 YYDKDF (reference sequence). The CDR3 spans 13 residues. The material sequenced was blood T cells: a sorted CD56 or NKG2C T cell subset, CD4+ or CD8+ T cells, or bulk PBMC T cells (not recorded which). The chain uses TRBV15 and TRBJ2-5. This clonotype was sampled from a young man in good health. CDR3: CATSRDAVETQYF.